The 20 T cell receptor beta chains listed next were all sequenced from one sample in a study of blood T cells in healthy people across ages. Alongside a J-beta primer mix, a sample-barcoded 5' primer served in a second PCR lasting about 6 to 11 cycles. TCRdb recomputed calls from the 5' RACE reads with MiXCR, one row per CDR3 protein. The table records roughly 700,000 distinct CDR3 sequences, approximately 50% of them present only once. The material sequenced was blood. All receptors come from a woman in her sixties in good health.

The rearrangement links TRBV20-1 to TRBJ1-2, with 7 bases that match TRBD1. Germline V gene lookup returns CDR1 DFQATT and CDR2 SNEGSKA (reference sequence). The V and J ends lost 3 bases and 8 bases, in that order; junction bases with no gene match: 6. There are 12 residues in the CDR3. CDR3 DNA sequence: TGCAGTGCTAGGAAGGGGGCAGAGGGCTACACCTTC. Protein: CSARKGAEGYTF.

The chain combines TRBV4-3 with TRBJ1-4; TRBD1 might be the D (5 bases). V gave up 1 base and J gave up 5 bases, with 11 bases separating them. The CDR3 consists of 15 residues. The germline CDR1 and CDR2 sequences are LGHNA and YSLEER. The CDR3 here is CASSQVRGRNEKLFF. Here the CDR3 DNA reads TGCGCCAGCAGCCAAGTGAGGGGAAGGAATGAAAAACTGTTTTTT.

The chain employs TRBV20-1 and TRBJ2-1; the D gene is possibly TRBD2 (6 bases). The J call could be wrong; TRBJ2-7 is a better fit for the DNA end. Germline V gene data show CDR1 as DFQATT and CDR2 as SNEGSKA (reference sequence). This CDR3 has 14 amino acids. The CDR3, as DNA: TGCAGTGCTGCTAGCGCTTCGTCGTACAATGAGCAGTACTTC. Translating gives CSAASASSYNEQYF.

The chain links TRBV7-9 to TRBJ2-5; D gene unclear. Germline assignment: CDR1 SEHNR and CDR2 FQNEAQ (reference sequence). Between the trimmed V and J ends, which lost 3 bases and 2 bases, there was a span of 13 bases. The CDR3 extends over 15 amino acids. CDR3 region: CASSFVSGSQETQYF. The CDR3 coding sequence is TGTGCCAGCAGCTTTGTGTCCGGGTCGCAAGAGACCCAGTACTTC.

The chain has TRBV3-1 and TRBJ2-4, with D possibly being TRBD1 (6 bases). The CDR3 is 14 amino acids. The germline gives CDR1 LGHDT, CDR2 YNNKEL (reference sequence). V lost 4 bases, J lost 4 bases, and 11 bases lay in between. The CDR3: CASSPQGLKNIQYF. CDR3 coding DNA: TGTGCCAGCAGCCCGCAGGGGCTTAAAAACATTCAGTACTTC.

The chain uses TRBV7-9 and TRBJ2-6; D possibly matches TRBD1 or TRBD2 (6 bases each). CDR1 and CDR2 from the germline V gene are SEHNR and FQNEAQ (reference sequence). With 11 bases removed from V and 0 bases from J, the gap between germline ends came to 17 bases. The CDR3 spans 16 residues. This chain's CDR3 is CALEGGTVSGANVLTF. CDR3 bases: TGTGCCTTAGAGGGGGGAACCGTCTCTGGGGCCAACGTCCTGACTTTC.

The J gene is TRBJ2-7, the V gene TRBV5-1; 10 nucleotides line up with TRBD2. V lost 0 bases, J lost 3 bases, and 6 bases stayed unmatched. Germline-derived CDR1 and CDR2 are SGHRS and YFSETQ. This CDR3 comprises 16 residues. The CDR3 sequence is CASSLASGGALYEQYF. CDR3 sequence (DNA): TGCGCCAGCAGCTTGGCTAGCGGGGGAGCCCTCTACGAGCAGTACTTC.

The chain links TRBV6-2 or TRBV6-3 to TRBJ2-3, with D possibly TRBD2 on 5 matching bases. This CDR3 has 14 amino acids. The V end lost 2 bases, the J end lost 4 bases, and 10 bases lay between the germline ends. Germline CDR1 and CDR2: MNHEY and SVGEGT. The CDR3 loop is CASSYVGVPDTQYF. CDR3 bases: TGTGCCAGCAGTTACGTCGGGGTCCCAGATACGCAGTATTTT.

This chain connects TRBV28 to TRBJ2-3; D not certain. Germline CDR1 and CDR2: MDHEN and SYDVKM. The CDR3 has 15 amino acids. The V and J ends lost 2 bases and 0 bases respectively, with 9 bases between them. Here the CDR3 reads CASSLPGLSTDTQYF. DNA of the CDR3: TGTGCCAGCAGTTTACCTGGGCTCAGCACAGATACGCAGTATTTT.

J is TRBJ2-7 and V is TRBV20-1, with 7 bases matching TRBD2. J gave up 5 bases and V 6 bases, and 16 bases lay outside the gene matches. There are 15 residues in the CDR3. Germline CDR1 and CDR2: DFQATT and SNEGSKA (reference sequence). Here the CDR3 reads CSAGETASGRDEQYF. Written as DNA, the CDR3 is TGCAGTGCGGGTGAAACGGCTAGCGGTAGGGACGAGCAGTACTTC.

The J gene is TRBJ2-6, the V gene TRBV11-3; TRBD1 matches 7 bases. V shed 1 base, J shed 4 bases, and the junction held 10 bases outside the gene matches. Germline V gene lookup returns CDR1 SGHNT and CDR2 YENEEA. This CDR3 has 18 residues. In DNA form, the CDR3 reads TGTGCCAGCAGCTTAGGTAGGGAAAGGGGGCCCGGGGCCAACGTCCTGACTTTC. Translated: CASSLGRERGPGANVLTF.

This clonotype appeared a few times. The chain recombines TRBV12-3 or TRBV12-4 with TRBJ2-7, with D perhaps TRBD1 or TRBD2 (5 bases each). V was trimmed by 5 bases and J by 4 bases, leaving 15 bases between them. CDR3 length equals 14 residues. As DNA, the CDR3 is TGTGCCAGCAGTCCTCAACGGGGACGTTACGAGCAGTACTTC. Translation: CASSPQRGRYEQYF.

This chain uses TRBV18 with TRBJ2-1; D unresolved. The CDR3 is 14 residues long. Germline-derived CDR1 and CDR2 are KGHSH and LQKENI. The ends were cut back, 5 bases at V and 3 bases at J, with 11 bases in the middle. The CDR3 nucleotides read TGTGCCAGCTCATCCTCTTTGAGCTACAATGAGCAGTTCTTC. Amino acids: CASSSSLSYNEQFF.

This clonotype was observed a few times. This chain links TRBV10-3 with TRBJ1-4, with 7 bases that match TRBD1. The CDR3 has 15 residues. Germline lookup yields CDR1 ENHRY and CDR2 SYGVKD. Losses at the gene ends were 6 bases for V and 3 bases for J; bases not matched to a gene: 7. The CDR3 protein is CAIRATGTANEKLFF. The CDR3 bases are TGTGCCATCAGAGCCACCGGGACAGCTAATGAAAAACTGTTTTTT.

The rearrangement joins TRBV28 to TRBJ1-2; D unclear. The CDR3 has 14 amino acids. Germline-derived CDR1 and CDR2 are MDHEN and SYDVKM. Between the trimmed V and J ends, which lost 6 bases and 2 bases, there was a span of 13 bases. CDR3 region: CASRTHYRNYGYTF. The CDR3 region has the DNA TGTGCCAGCAGAACCCACTACCGGAACTATGGCTACACCTTC.

In the case of this clonotype: Compared with germline, one end of the junction differs, possibly owing to a read error. J is TRBJ2-1 and V is TRBV24-1; D possibly corresponds to TRBD2 (5 bases). The CDR3 is 16 amino acids. From germline, CDR1 is KGHDR and CDR2 SFDVKD. The CDR3 coding sequence is TGTGCCACCAGTGATTTGCATGCTAGCAGCTACAATGAGCGGTTCTTC. Translation: CATSDLHASSYNERFF.

V is TRBV12-3 or TRBV12-4 and J is TRBJ2-7, with TRBD2 as a possible D gene (5 bases). V was trimmed by 3 bases and J by 0 bases, leaving 15 bases between them. The CDR3 has 16 residues. Written as DNA, the CDR3 is TGTGCCAGCAGTTTGAGCTGCGCGCGGGTCTCCTACGAGCAGTACTTC. Translated: CASSLSCARVSYEQYF.

The rearrangement uses TRBV20-1 and TRBJ2-7, with a possible D match to TRBD1 (5 bases). CDR1 is DFQATT, CDR2 SNEGSKA, per germline (reference sequence). V was pared by 3 bases and J by 2 bases, with 17 bases between. The CDR3 covers 15 residues. The chain's CDR3 is CSASGMAGYPYEQYF. The CDR3 bases are TGCAGTGCTAGTGGGATGGCAGGGTATCCCTACGAGCAGTACTTC.

The rearrangement uses TRBV7-2 and TRBJ1-5; D uncertain. The CDR3 has 13 residues. Germline V lookup: CDR1 SGHTA, CDR2 FQGNSA. Trimming took 2 bases from V and 3 from J, leaving 5 bases between them. The CDR3 here is CASSLLLNQPQHF. CDR3 sequence (DNA): TGTGCCAGCAGCTTACTGCTCAATCAGCCCCAGCATTTT.

This clonotype came up once. This rearrangement joins TRBV20-1 to TRBJ1-6, with a possible D match to TRBD1 (6 bases). Germline V gene data show CDR1 as DFQATT and CDR2 as SNEGSKA (reference sequence). V lost 5 bases to trimming and J lost 8 bases, with 13 bases between them. This CDR3 has 13 amino acids. DNA of the CDR3: TGCAGTGCTCGGGGACAAAGGGATTCACCCCTCCACTTT. Amino acids: CSARGQRDSPLHF.